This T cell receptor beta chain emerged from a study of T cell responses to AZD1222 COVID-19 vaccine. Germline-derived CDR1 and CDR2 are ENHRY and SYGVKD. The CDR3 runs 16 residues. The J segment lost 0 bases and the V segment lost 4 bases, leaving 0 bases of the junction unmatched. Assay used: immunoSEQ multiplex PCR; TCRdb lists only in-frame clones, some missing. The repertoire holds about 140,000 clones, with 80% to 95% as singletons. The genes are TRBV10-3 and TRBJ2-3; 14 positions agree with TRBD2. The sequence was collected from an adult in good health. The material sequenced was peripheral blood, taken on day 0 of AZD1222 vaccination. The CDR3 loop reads CAISGTSGGSTDTQYF. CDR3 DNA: TGTGCCATCAGTGGGACTAGCGGGGGGAGCACAGATACGCAGTATTTT.